Shown below are 26 T cell receptor beta chains from a single sample sequenced in a study of cytomegalovirus exposure and HLA in healthy donors. The PCR had 60 Vbeta and 13 Jbeta primers. Here immunoSEQ multiplex PCR was the method, and the copy in TCRdb shows in-frame clones only, minus some. The sample has about 160,000 clones, around 74% seen once. Specimen: PBMCs. These receptors came from a man aged 50-60 years in good health and CMV-seropositive.

The chain employs TRBV5-1 and TRBJ1-1, with D possibly TRBD1 on 5 matching bases. Germline CDR1 is SGHRS and CDR2 is YFSETQ. The CDR3 runs 15 residues. V was cut by 3 bases and J by 1 base, with 13 bases left in between. CDR3 bases: TGCGCCAGCAGCTACGGCGGGACCGCGAACACTGAAGCTTTCTTT. It encodes CASSYGGTANTEAFF.

This sequence joins TRBV9 and TRBJ2-2, with 7 bases lining up with TRBD2. Trimming cost V 0 bases and J 7 bases; bases outside gene matches: 3. The CDR3 runs 14 residues. Germline lookup yields CDR1 SGDLS and CDR2 YYNGEE. The CDR3 DNA sequence: TGTGCCAGCAGCGTAGCCGGGGGGAGCGGGGAGCTGTTTTTT. Translation: CASSVAGGSGELFF.

J is TRBJ2-2 and V is TRBV7-5; TRBD2 is taken as the D call from the table, unchecked against the DNA. TRBV7-5 is listed as a pseudogene. The CDR3 length is 18 residues. The CDR3 reads CARSLMVSGRVYTGELFF. CDR3 sequence (DNA): TGTGCCAGAAGCTTAATGGTTAGCGGGAGGGTCTATACCGGGGAGCTGTTTTTT.

This chain joins TRBV27 and TRBJ2-7; 9 nucleotides agree with TRBD1. V shed 8 bases and J 7 bases; nucleotides not matched to a gene: 12. Germline V gene lookup returns CDR1 MNHEY and CDR2 SMNVEV (reference sequence). The CDR3 runs 14 residues. CDR3 sequence: CASGAGTGSFEQYF. In DNA form, the CDR3 reads TGTGCCAGCGGGGCCGGGACAGGGTCGTTTGAGCAGTACTTC.

The chain employs TRBV10-3 and TRBJ1-5; D is possibly TRBD1 (5 bases). Trimming left V 6 bases short and J 7 bases short, with 19 bases between. CDR1 ENHRY and CDR2 SYGVKD come from the germline V gene. The CDR3 is made up of 15 amino acids. DNA for the CDR3: TGTGCCATCAGCCCCTCCGGGGGGATAGGGCAGCCCCAGCATTTT. Amino acid sequence: CAISPSGGIGQPQHF.

The chain combines TRBV6-6 with TRBJ1-2; D unclear. Germline CDR1 reads MNHNY; CDR2 reads SVGAGI (reference sequence). Trimming took 5 bases from V and 0 from J, leaving 10 bases between them. The CDR3 loop spans 14 amino acids. The CDR3 loop reads CASSASRANYGYTF. Here the CDR3 DNA reads TGTGCCAGCAGTGCCTCCCGAGCTAACTATGGCTACACCTTC.

The chain recombines TRBV9 with TRBJ1-1, with a weak D call TRBD1 (6 bases). V lost 0 bases and J lost 2, with 14 bases in between. The V gene's germline CDR1 is SGDLS and CDR2 YYNGEE. The CDR3 loop spans 16 amino acids. The CDR3 nucleotides are TGTGCCAGCAGCGTAGTCTTGGGGGGGGGCAACACTGAAGCTTTCTTT. Translation: CASSVVLGGGNTEAFF.

The chain carries TRBV2 and TRBJ2-5; possible D gene TRBD2, 5 bases. The end of the DNA aligns better with TRBJ2-7, so the J call may be wrong. The CDR3 spans 14 residues. The germline V gene has CDR1 SNHLY and CDR2 FYNNEI. CDR3 sequence (DNA): TGTGCCAGCAGGACTACCCAGAGCTCCTACGAGCAGTACTTC. Its protein is CASRTTQSSYEQYF.

This chain connects TRBV4-2 to TRBJ2-5; D might be TRBD2 (6 bases). This CDR3 spans 15 amino acids. Germline V gene sequence: CDR1 LGHNA, CDR2 YNFKEQ. The V end lost 0 bases, the J end lost 5 bases, and 13 bases lay between the germline ends. In DNA, the CDR3 is TGTGCCAGCAGCCAAGAATTAGGGAGGAGGGAGACCCAGTACTTC. This encodes CASSQELGRRETQYF.

The V call is TRBV30, the J call TRBJ2-7, with D possibly being TRBD2 (6 bases). This CDR3 is built from 15 residues. The V gene lost 0 bases and the J gene lost 1 base, with 13 bases spanning the gap. Germline V gene sequence: CDR1 GTSNPN, CDR2 SVGIG (reference sequence). The CDR3 here is CAWSVLPSVSYEQYF. The DNA for the CDR3 is TGTGCCTGGAGTGTACTCCCTAGCGTGTCCTACGAGCAGTACTTC. The full variable domain, in which reference TRBV30 and TRBJ2-7 provide the parts outside the CDR3, is SQTIHQWPATLVQPVGSPLSLECTVEGTSNPNLYWYRQAAGRGLQLLFYSVGIGQISSEVPQNLSASRPQDRQFILSSKKLLLSDSGFYLCAWSVLPSVSYEQYFGPGTRLTVT.

The chain uses TRBV7-9 and TRBJ2-2; no definite D call. Per germline, CDR1 SEHNR and CDR2 FQNEAQ (reference sequence). Trimming removed 3 bases from V and 6 bases from J, with 14 bases in between. This CDR3 is 15 amino acids long. DNA for the CDR3: TGTGCCAGCAGCTTGGAGATACTCCCGCCCGGGGAGCTGTTTTTT. Protein product: CASSLEILPPGELFF. Combining the CDR3 with reference TRBV7-9 and TRBJ2-2 gives the whole variable domain DTGVSQNPRHKITKRGQNVTFRCDPISEHNRLYWYRQTLGQGPEFLTYFQNEAQLEKSRLLSDRFSAERPKGSFSTLEIQRTEQGDSAMYLCASSLEILPPGELFFGEGSRLTVL.

J is TRBJ2-3 and V is TRBV4-1; 11 nucleotides line up with TRBD2. The CDR3 extends over 15 amino acids. The V and J ends lost 4 bases and 6 bases, in that order; junction bases with no gene match: 6. Per germline, CDR1 MGHRA and CDR2 YSYEKL. The CDR3 loop is CASSLIAGGLDTQYF. CDR3 nucleotides: TGCGCCAGCAGCCTAATAGCGGGGGGGCTGGATACGCAGTATTTT.

This sequence joins TRBV25-1 and TRBJ2-7; a possible D gene is TRBD2 (5 bases). This CDR3 is built from 14 residues. Per the germline V gene, CDR1 is MGHDK and CDR2 is SYGVNS. V lost 1 base, J lost 4 bases, and 11 bases lay in between. This CDR3 reads CASSEWGARYEQYF. As DNA, the CDR3 is TGTGCCAGCAGTGAATGGGGAGCAAGGTACGAGCAGTACTTC.

This chain joins TRBV4-2 and TRBJ2-7; a weak D match, TRBD2 (5 bases). CDR1 is LGHNA and CDR2 is YNFKEQ in the germline V gene. V lost 2 bases, J lost 0 bases, and 11 bases lay in between. The CDR3 contains 15 residues. The DNA of the CDR3 is TGTGCCAGCAGCCAAATTCCGGGAAGCTCCTACGAGCAGTACTTC. Amino acid sequence: CASSQIPGSSYEQYF.

The chain employs TRBV29-1 and TRBJ2-1, with D unresolved. Trimming cost V 8 bases and J 0 bases, with 11 bases left between them. The V gene's germline CDR1 is SQVTM and CDR2 ANQGSEA. This CDR3 comprises 13 residues. The CDR3 DNA reads TGCAGCCTGCAAAGGAGCTCCTACAATGAGCAGTTCTTC. It codes for CSLQRSSYNEQFF.

The J gene is TRBJ2-5, the V gene TRBV7-6; 8 positions agree with TRBD1. With 3 bases clipped from V and 4 bases from J, the junction kept 7 bases outside the gene matches. The germline gives CDR1 SGHVS, CDR2 FNYEAQ. The CDR3 consists of 15 residues. CDR3 region: CASSLTQGAGETQYF. DNA for the CDR3: TGTGCCAGCAGCTTGACGCAGGGGGCGGGAGAGACCCAGTACTTC.

The rearrangement joins TRBV5-4 to TRBJ2-7, with a weak D call TRBD2 (5 bases). The V end was cut by 4 bases, the J end by 3 bases, with 8 bases between. There are 12 residues in the CDR3. Germline CDR1 and CDR2: SGHNT and YYREEE (reference sequence). CDR3 residues: CASSQDYYEQYF. The CDR3 DNA sequence: TGTGCCAGCAGCCAAGACTACTACGAGCAGTACTTC.

This clone was seen more than once but under ten times. J is TRBJ2-7 and V is TRBV5-1, with TRBD1 identical over 8 bases. The CDR3 is made up of 13 amino acids. Germline-derived CDR1 and CDR2 are SGHRS and YFSETQ. With V trimmed by 7 bases and J by 3 bases, 6 bases remained unmatched. CDR3 in amino acids: CASARQGLYEQYF. The DNA for the CDR3 is TGCGCCAGCGCCCGACAGGGGCTCTACGAGCAGTACTTC. The full variable domain, with the rest looked up from reference TRBV5-1 and TRBJ2-7, is KAGVTQTPRYLIKTRGQQVTLSCSPISGHRSVSWYQQTPGQGLQFLFEYFSETQRNKGNFPGRFSGRQFSNSRSEMNVSTLELGDSALYLCASARQGLYEQYFGPGTRLTVT.

The rearrangement links TRBV10-3 to TRBJ2-7, with 12 bases lining up with TRBD1. V lost 11 bases, J lost 3 bases, and 5 bases stayed unmatched. Germline values: CDR1 ENHRY, CDR2 SYGVKD. This CDR3 region has 13 residues. Written as DNA, the CDR3 is TGTGCCGGGGGACAGGGGGCTTTCTACGAGCAGTACTTC. Amino acids: CAGGQGAFYEQYF.

This chain connects TRBV5-1 to TRBJ2-5, with 9 bases lining up with TRBD1. This CDR3 is built from 14 residues. V was pared by 4 bases and J by 5 bases, with 6 bases of the junction left unmatched. Per the germline V gene, CDR1 is SGHRS and CDR2 is YFSETQ. CDR3 DNA sequence: TGCGCCAGCAGCCCACAGGGGGCGAGGGAGACCCAGTACTTC. This codes for CASSPQGARETQYF.

This chain links TRBV5-1 with TRBJ1-4; a weak D match, TRBD1 (6 bases). Per germline, CDR1 SGHRS and CDR2 YFSETQ. V was clipped by 3 bases and J by 4 bases, with 13 bases between them. The CDR3 is made up of 15 amino acids. CDR3 protein: CASSSTGPGNEKLFF. CDR3 DNA sequence: TGCGCCAGCAGCTCAACAGGGCCCGGTAATGAAAAACTGTTTTTT.

The gene calls are TRBV19 and TRBJ2-7; TRBD2 might be the D (6 bases). The CDR3 consists of 15 residues. The V end lost 3 bases, the J end lost 3 bases, and 15 bases lay between the germline ends. Germline V gene data show CDR1 as LNHDA and CDR2 as SQIVND (reference sequence). CDR3: CASSILALGGYEQYF. The CDR3, as DNA: TGTGCCAGTAGTATTCTAGCCCTGGGGGGCTACGAGCAGTACTTC.

This rearrangement joins TRBV4-2 to TRBJ1-3, with 9 nucleotides matching TRBD1. The V gene's germline CDR1 is LGHNA and CDR2 YNFKEQ. This CDR3 spans 16 amino acids. Losses at the gene ends were 5 bases for V and 2 bases for J; bases not matched to a gene: 7. CDR3: CASSKTGGDAGNTIYF. CDR3 DNA: TGTGCCAGCAGCAAAACAGGGGGCGATGCTGGAAACACCATATATTTT.

Note on this clone: One junction end disagrees with the germline gene, perhaps due to a read error. The chain couples TRBV7-2 to TRBJ1-4; 7 bases line up with TRBD1. CDR1 and CDR2 (germline): SGHTA, FQGNSA. There are 14 residues in the CDR3. This CDR3 reads CANSLDRVNEKLFF. CDR3 nucleotides: TGTGCCAACAGCTTAGACAGGGTGAATGAAAAACTGTTTTTT.

This clone was recorded a few times. The chain employs TRBV10-1 and TRBJ2-5, with TRBD2 matching 12 bases. After removal of 7 bases from V and 5 bases from J, the junction contained 11 bases not matched to a gene. The V gene's germline CDR1 is WNHNN and CDR2 SYGVQD (reference sequence). This CDR3 is 16 amino acids long. DNA of the CDR3: TGCGCCAGCATCCAGACTAGCGGGAGAGCTGGGGAGACCCAGTACTTC. It yields the protein CASIQTSGRAGETQYF.

Only a few counts were recorded for this clone. This sample also contains other DNA sequences that code for the same CDR3. The chain combines TRBV5-1 with TRBJ1-1, with a tentative D call TRBD1 (6 bases). V lost 4 bases and J 2 bases, leaving 9 bases between the germline ends. Germline CDR1 and CDR2: SGHRS and YFSETQ. The CDR3 totals 13 residues. The CDR3 spells CASSLQGNTEAFF. CDR3 bases: TGCGCCAGCAGCCTACAGGGTAACACTGAAGCTTTCTTT.